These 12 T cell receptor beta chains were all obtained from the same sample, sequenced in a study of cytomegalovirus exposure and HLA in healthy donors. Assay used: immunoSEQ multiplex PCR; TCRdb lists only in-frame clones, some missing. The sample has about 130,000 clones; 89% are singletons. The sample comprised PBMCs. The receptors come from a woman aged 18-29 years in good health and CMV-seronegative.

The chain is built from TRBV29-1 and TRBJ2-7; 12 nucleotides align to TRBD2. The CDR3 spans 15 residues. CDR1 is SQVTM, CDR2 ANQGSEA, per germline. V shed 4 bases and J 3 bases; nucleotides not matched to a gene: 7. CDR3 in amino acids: CSVGTSGINGYEQYF. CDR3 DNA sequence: TGCAGCGTTGGGACTAGCGGGATCAATGGCTACGAGCAGTACTTC.

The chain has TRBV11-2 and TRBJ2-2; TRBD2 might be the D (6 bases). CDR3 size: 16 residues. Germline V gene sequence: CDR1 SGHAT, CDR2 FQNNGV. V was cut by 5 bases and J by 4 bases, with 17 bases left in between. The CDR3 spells CASSPARLAFTGELFF. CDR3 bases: TGTGCCAGCAGCCCAGCGAGGCTAGCGTTCACCGGGGAGCTGTTTTTT.

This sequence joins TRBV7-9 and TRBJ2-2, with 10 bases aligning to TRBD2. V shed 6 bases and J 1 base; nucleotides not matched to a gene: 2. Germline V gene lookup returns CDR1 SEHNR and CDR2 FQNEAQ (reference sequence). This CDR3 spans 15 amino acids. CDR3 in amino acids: CASRRTSGNTGELFF. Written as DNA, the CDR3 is TGTGCCAGCAGGAGGACTAGCGGGAACACCGGGGAGCTGTTTTTT. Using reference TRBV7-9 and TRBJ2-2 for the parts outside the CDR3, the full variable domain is DTGVSQNPRHKITKRGQNVTFRCDPISEHNRLYWYRQTLGQGPEFLTYFQNEAQLEKSRLLSDRFSAERPKGSFSTLEIQRTEQGDSAMYLCASRRTSGNTGELFFGEGSRLTVL.

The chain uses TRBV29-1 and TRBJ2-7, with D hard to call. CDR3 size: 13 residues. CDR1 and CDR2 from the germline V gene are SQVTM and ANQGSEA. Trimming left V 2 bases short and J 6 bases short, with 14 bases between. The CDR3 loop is CSVESESRFEQYF. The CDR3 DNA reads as TGCAGCGTTGAAAGCGAGAGTCGTTTCGAGCAGTACTTC.

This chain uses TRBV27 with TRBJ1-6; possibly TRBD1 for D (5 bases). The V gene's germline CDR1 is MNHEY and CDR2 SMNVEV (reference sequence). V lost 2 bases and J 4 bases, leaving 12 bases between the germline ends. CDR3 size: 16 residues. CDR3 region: CASSLRAEGYNSPLHF. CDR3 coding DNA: TGTGCCAGCAGTTTAAGGGCGGAGGGGTATAATTCACCCCTCCACTTT.

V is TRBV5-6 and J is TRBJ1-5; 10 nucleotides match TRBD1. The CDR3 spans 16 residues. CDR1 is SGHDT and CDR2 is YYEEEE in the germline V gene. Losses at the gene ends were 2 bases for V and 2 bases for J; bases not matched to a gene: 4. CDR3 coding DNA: TGTGCCAGCAGCTTATCCGGGACAGGGGGCAATCAGCCCCAGCATTTT. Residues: CASSLSGTGGNQPQHF.

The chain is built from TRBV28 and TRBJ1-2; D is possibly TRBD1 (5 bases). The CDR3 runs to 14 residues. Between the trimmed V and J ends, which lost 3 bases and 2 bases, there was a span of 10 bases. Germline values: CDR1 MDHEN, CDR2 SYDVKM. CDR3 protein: CASSFAGRNYGYTF. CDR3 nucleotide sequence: TGTGCCAGCAGTTTCGCAGGGCGGAACTATGGCTACACCTTC.

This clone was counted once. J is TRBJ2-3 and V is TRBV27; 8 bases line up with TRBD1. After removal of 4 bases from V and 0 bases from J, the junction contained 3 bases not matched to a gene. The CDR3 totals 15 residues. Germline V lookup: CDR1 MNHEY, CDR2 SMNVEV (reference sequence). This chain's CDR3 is CASSSRTGSTDTQYF. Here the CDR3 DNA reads TGTGCCAGCAGTTCCCGGACAGGGAGCACAGATACGCAGTATTTT.

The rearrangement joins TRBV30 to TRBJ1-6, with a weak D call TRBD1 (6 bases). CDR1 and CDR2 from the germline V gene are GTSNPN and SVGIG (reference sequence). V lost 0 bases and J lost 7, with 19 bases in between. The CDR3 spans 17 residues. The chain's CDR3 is CAWSVLTGTTGNSPLHF. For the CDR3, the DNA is TGTGCCTGGAGTGTCTTGACGGGGACAACGGGGAATTCACCCCTCCACTTT.

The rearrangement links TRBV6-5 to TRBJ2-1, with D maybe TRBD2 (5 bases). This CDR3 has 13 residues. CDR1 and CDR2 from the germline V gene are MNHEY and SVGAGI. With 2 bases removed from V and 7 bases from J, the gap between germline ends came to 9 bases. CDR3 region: CASSYTSGNEQFF. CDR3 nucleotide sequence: TGTGCCAGCAGTTACACATCGGGAAATGAGCAGTTCTTC.

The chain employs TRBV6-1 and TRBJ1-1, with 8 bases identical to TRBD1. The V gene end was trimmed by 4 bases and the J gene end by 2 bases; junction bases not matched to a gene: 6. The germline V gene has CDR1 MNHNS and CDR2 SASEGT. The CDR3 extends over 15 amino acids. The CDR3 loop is CASSAVTGANTEAFF. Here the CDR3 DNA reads TGTGCCAGCAGTGCCGTGACAGGGGCTAACACTGAAGCTTTCTTT.

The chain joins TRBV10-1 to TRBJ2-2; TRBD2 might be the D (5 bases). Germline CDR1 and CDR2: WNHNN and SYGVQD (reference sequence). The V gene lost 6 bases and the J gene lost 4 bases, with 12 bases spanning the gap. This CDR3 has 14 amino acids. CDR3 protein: CASSPAGVTGELFF. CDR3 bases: TGCGCCAGCAGCCCCGCCGGGGTCACCGGGGAGCTGTTTTTT.